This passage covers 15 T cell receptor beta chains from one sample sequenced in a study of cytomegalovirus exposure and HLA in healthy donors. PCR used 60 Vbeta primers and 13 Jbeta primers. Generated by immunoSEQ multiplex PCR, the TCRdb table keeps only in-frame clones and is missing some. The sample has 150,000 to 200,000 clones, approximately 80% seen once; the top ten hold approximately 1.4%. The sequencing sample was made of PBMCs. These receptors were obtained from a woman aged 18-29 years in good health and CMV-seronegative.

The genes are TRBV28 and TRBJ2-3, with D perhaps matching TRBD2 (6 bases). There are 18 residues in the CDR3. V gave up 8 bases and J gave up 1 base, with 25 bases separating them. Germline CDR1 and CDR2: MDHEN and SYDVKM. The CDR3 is CASHKLAIKHYGTDTQYF. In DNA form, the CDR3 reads TGTGCCAGCCACAAACTAGCAATCAAACATTATGGCACAGATACGCAGTATTTT. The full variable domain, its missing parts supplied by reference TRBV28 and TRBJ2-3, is DVKVTQSSRYLVKRTGEKVFLECVQDMDHENMFWYRQDPGLGLRLIYFSYDVKMKEKGDIPEGYSVSREKKERFSLILESASTNQTSMYLCASHKLAIKHYGTDTQYFGPGTRLTVL.

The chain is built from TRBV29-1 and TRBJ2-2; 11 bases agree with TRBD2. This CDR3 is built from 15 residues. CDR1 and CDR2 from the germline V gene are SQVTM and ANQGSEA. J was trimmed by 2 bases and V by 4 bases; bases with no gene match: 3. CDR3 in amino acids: CSVATSGGNTGELFF. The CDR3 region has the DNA TGCAGCGTTGCTACTAGCGGGGGAAACACCGGGGAGCTGTTTTTT.

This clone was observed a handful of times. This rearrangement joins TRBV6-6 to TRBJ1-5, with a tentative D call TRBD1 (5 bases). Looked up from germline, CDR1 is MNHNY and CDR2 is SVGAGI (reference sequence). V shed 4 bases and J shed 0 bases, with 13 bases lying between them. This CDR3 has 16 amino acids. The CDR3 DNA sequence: TGTGCCAGCAGTTTCATTAGGGGTTATAGCAATCAGCCCCAGCATTTT. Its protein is CASSFIRGYSNQPQHF.

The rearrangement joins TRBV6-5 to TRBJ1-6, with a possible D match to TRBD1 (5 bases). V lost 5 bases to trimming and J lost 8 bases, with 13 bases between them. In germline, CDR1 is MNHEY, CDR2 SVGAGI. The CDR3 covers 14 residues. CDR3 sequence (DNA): TGTGCCAGCAGTAGACAACGGGGGGATTCACCCCTCCACTTT. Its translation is CASSRQRGDSPLHF.

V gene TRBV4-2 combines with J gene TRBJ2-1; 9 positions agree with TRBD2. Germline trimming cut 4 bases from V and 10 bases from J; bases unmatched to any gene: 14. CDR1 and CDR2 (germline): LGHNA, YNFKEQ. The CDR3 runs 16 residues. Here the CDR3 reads CASSRAGGRGGNEQFF. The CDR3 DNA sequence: TGTGCCAGCAGCCGCGCGGGAGGGCGGGGGGGCAACGAGCAGTTCTTC.

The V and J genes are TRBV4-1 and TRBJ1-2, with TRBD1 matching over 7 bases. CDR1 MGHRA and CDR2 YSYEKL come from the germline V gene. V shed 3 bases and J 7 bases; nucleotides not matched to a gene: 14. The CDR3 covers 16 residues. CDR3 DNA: TGCGCCAGCAGCCAGCCGACTAGGGACAGTCCGCTTGGCTACACCTTC. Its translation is CASSQPTRDSPLGYTF.

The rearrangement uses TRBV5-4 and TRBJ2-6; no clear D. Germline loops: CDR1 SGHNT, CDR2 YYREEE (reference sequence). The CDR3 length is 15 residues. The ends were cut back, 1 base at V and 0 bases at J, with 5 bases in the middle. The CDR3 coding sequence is TGTGCCAGCAGCTTGTCTCTCTCTGGGGCCAACGTCCTGACTTTC. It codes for CASSLSLSGANVLTF.

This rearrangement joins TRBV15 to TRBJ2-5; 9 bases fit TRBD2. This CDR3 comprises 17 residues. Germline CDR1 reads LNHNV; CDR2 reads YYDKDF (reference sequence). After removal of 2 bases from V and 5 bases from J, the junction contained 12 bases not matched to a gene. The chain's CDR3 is CATSRSLTSGVRETQYF. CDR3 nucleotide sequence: TGTGCCACCAGCAGATCCCTGACTAGCGGAGTTAGGGAGACCCAGTACTTC.

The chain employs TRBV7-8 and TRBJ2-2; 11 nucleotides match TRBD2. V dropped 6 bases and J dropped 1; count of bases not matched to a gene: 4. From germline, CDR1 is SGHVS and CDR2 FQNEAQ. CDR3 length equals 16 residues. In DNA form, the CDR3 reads TGTGCCAGCAGACTAGCGGGGGCCCTGAACACCGGGGAGCTGTTTTTT. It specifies CASRLAGALNTGELFF.

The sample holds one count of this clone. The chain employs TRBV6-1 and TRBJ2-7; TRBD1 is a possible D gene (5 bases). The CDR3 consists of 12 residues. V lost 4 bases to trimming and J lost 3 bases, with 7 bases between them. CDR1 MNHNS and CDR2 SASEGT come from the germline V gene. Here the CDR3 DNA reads TGTGCCAGCAGTGTCCAGGGCTACGAGCAGTACTTC. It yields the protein CASSVQGYEQYF.

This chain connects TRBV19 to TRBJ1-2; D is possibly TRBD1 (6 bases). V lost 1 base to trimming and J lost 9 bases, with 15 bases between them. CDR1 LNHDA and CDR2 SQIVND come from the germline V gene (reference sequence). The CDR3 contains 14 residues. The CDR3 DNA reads TGTGCCAGTAGTATAGTATATCAGGGGATGAGCTACACCTTC. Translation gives CASSIVYQGMSYTF.

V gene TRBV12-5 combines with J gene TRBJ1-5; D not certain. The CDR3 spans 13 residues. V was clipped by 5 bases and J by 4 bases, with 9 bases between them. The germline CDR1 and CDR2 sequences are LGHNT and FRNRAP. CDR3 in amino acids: CASGPGFNQPQHF. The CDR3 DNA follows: TGTGCTAGTGGTCCCGGTTTTAATCAGCCCCAGCATTTT.

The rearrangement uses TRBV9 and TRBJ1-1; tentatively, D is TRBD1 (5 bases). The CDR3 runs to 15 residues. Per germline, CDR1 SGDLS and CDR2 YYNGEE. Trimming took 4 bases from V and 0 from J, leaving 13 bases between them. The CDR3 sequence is CASSSPRDLNTEAFF. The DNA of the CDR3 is TGTGCCAGCAGCTCACCCAGGGATTTGAACACTGAAGCTTTCTTT.

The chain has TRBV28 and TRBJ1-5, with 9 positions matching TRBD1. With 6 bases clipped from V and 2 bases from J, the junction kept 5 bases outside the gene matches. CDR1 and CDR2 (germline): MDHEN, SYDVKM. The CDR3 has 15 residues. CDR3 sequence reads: CASRRQGVGNQPQHF. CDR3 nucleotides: TGTGCCAGCAGACGACAGGGGGTGGGCAATCAGCCCCAGCATTTT.

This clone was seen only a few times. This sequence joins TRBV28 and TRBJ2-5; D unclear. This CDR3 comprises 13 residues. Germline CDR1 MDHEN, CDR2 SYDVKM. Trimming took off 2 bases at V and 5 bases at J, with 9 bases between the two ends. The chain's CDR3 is CASSLGMYETQYF. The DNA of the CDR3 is TGTGCCAGCAGTTTAGGCATGTATGAGACCCAGTACTTC.